Presented here are 15 T cell receptor beta chains from one specimen sequenced in a study of Graves' ophthalmopathy and Graves' hyperthyroidism. The study amplified TCR beta CDR3 regions using RNA transcripts. HTBI primers primed a first-round RT-PCR, and a second-round multiplex PCR followed. Via MiXCR, TCRdb re-called the multiplex PCR reads, giving one row per CDR3 protein. Seen here are fewer than 600,000 distinct CDR3 sequences, 13% to 15% observed once, and the top ten hold 9.8%. Sequencing was done on a sample of blood. These TCRs come from a woman aged 25-40 years with Graves' ophthalmopathy.

This clonotype was observed at least ten times. This chain links TRBV20-1 with TRBJ2-4; 9 bases are shared with TRBD1. CDR3 length: 13 amino acids. The germline V gene encodes CDR1 DFQATT and CDR2 SNEGSKA (reference sequence). With 7 bases clipped from V and 4 bases from J, the junction kept 5 bases outside the gene matches. The CDR3 loop reads CSVHGTGKNIQYF. The CDR3 DNA reads as TGCAGTGTACACGGGACAGGGAAAAACATTCAGTACTTC.

Ten or more counts support this clonotype. This chain uses TRBV12-3 or TRBV12-4 with TRBJ2-7; 7 nucleotides match TRBD1. Germline trimming cut 10 bases from V and 0 bases from J; bases unmatched to any gene: 9. This CDR3 comprises 14 residues. This CDR3 is CATSLQGRSYEQYF. The DNA of the CDR3 is TGTGCCACTTCTCTACAGGGGCGCTCCTACGAGCAGTACTTC.

This clonotype has ten or more counts. V gene TRBV27 combines with J gene TRBJ1-6, with D perhaps matching TRBD1 (5 bases). The CDR3 runs 15 residues. Germline-derived CDR1 and CDR2 are MNHEY and SMNVEV (reference sequence). The V and J ends lost 0 bases and 6 bases respectively, with 9 bases between them. For the CDR3, the DNA is TGTGCCAGCAGTTTATCCCAGGGACGTAATTCACCCCTCCACTTT. Residues: CASSLSQGRNSPLHF.

There are many counts of this clonotype. The rearrangement links TRBV10-3 to TRBJ2-5; 13 bases fit TRBD2. Trimming at V came to 6 bases and at J to 5 bases, leaving 3 bases not matched to a gene. The germline V gene encodes CDR1 ENHRY and CDR2 SYGVKD. The CDR3 loop spans 14 amino acids. DNA for the CDR3: TGTGCCATCAGCTGGACTAGCGGGAGTGAGACCCAGTACTTC. Encoded protein: CAISWTSGSETQYF.

This clonotype was recorded once. Since the CDR3 does not end with the conserved phenylalanine or tryptophan, this likely comes from a read error. The chain combines TRBV6-1 with TRBJ1-6; 9 bases fit TRBD1. The CDR3 spans 16 residues. The V gene's germline CDR1 is MNHNS and CDR2 SASEGT. Trimming took 7 bases from V and 9 from J; bases not matched to a gene: 13. CDR3 coding DNA: TGTGCCAGCACCTCCAAGTCGACAGGGGGGACTTCACCCCTCCACTCT. Amino acid sequence: CASTSKSTGGTSPLHS.

This clonotype has a single count. The chain links TRBV12-3 or TRBV12-4 to TRBJ2-7, with D perhaps assigned TRBD1 or TRBD2 (5 bases each). CDR3 size: 12 residues. V lost 1 base and J 10 bases, leaving 11 bases between the germline ends. For the CDR3, the DNA is TGTGCCAGCAGTTTAGGAGTGAGGGGCCAGTACTTC. This sequence encodes CASSLGVRGQYF.

This clonotype appeared many times. This chain uses TRBV24-1 with TRBJ2-2, with D possibly TRBD1 on 6 matching bases. Trimming removed 7 bases from V and 1 base from J, with 9 bases in between. Per the germline V gene, CDR1 is KGHDR and CDR2 is SFDVKD. The CDR3 runs 14 residues. CDR3 in amino acids: CATRKTGNTGELFF. CDR3 coding DNA: TGTGCCACCAGGAAGACAGGGAACACCGGGGAGCTGTTTTTT.

This clonotype was detected many times. The CDR3 region has the DNA TGCAGTGCTAGTATAGCGGGGGGGAATCAAGAGACCCAGTACTTC. As protein: CSASIAGGNQETQYF. The V gene is TRBV20-1, the J gene TRBJ2-5; TRBD2 agrees at 11 bases. The CDR3 is 15 residues long. Germline lookup yields CDR1 DFQATT and CDR2 SNEGSKA (reference sequence). J gave up 2 bases and V 3 bases, and 5 bases lay outside the gene matches.

This clonotype appeared many times. The chain uses TRBV19 and TRBJ1-5; D remains unclear. V was cut by 0 bases and J by 7 bases, with 13 bases left in between. Germline CDR1 is LNHDA and CDR2 is SQIVND (reference sequence). The CDR3 is 15 residues long. The CDR3 region is CASSIDEGLGQPQHF. The CDR3 coding sequence is TGTGCCAGTAGTATAGATGAGGGCCTGGGACAGCCCCAGCATTTT.

The rearrangement uses TRBV29-1 and TRBJ2-7; the D gene is possibly TRBD2 (6 bases). Trimming cost V 2 bases and J 3 bases, with 17 bases left between them. This CDR3 has 15 amino acids. Germline CDR1 is SQVTM and CDR2 is ANQGSEA. CDR3 protein: CSVEYSISGVYEQYF. The DNA for the CDR3 is TGCAGCGTTGAATATAGTATTTCGGGGGTCTACGAGCAGTACTTC.

This clonotype was observed at least ten times. V usage is TRBV9 and J usage is TRBJ2-5, with D unresolved. CDR3 length: 12 amino acids. The germline CDR1 and CDR2 sequences are SGDLS and YYNGEE. V was cut by 3 bases and J by 7 bases, with 10 bases left in between. The CDR3 sequence is CASSAPSATQYF. CDR3 in DNA: TGTGCCAGCAGCGCACCCTCGGCGACCCAGTACTTC.

Ten or more counts support this clonotype. The chain recombines TRBV20-1 with TRBJ2-7; 16 bases align to TRBD2. Germline V gives CDR1 DFQATT, CDR2 SNEGSKA (reference sequence). V trimming: 4 bases; J trimming: 2 bases; junction bases outside the gene matches: 11. The CDR3 loop spans 18 amino acids. The CDR3 sequence is CSATGTSGGAYRTYEQYF. In nucleotides, the CDR3 is TGCAGTGCTACCGGGACTAGCGGGGGGGCCTATCGTACCTACGAGCAGTACTTC.

This clonotype appeared many times. V and J are TRBV28 and TRBJ1-1; D uncertain. Germline assignment: CDR1 MDHEN and CDR2 SYDVKM. CDR3 length equals 11 residues. Between the trimmed V and J ends, which lost 1 base and 14 bases, there was a span of 11 bases. CDR3 in amino acids: CASSLLGIGFF. CDR3 nucleotides: TGTGCCAGCAGTTTATTGGGTATAGGATTCTTT.

This clonotype was seen repeatedly, ten times or more. Here the CDR3 reads CASRRALTQETQYF. The CDR3 nucleotides read TGTGCCAGCAGGCGGGCCCTAACACAGGAGACCCAGTACTTC. The chain couples TRBV28 to TRBJ2-5, with D perhaps matching TRBD2 (5 bases). The CDR3 extends over 14 amino acids. From germline, CDR1 is MDHEN and CDR2 SYDVKM. Trimming shortened V by 6 bases and J by 5 bases, and 16 bases separated the two germline ends.

In this sample, this clonotype turned up many times. The chain joins TRBV30 to TRBJ1-6, with 7 bases matching TRBD1. The CDR3 spans 15 residues. Germline CDR1 and CDR2: GTSNPN and SVGIG (reference sequence). V lost 2 bases to trimming and J lost 10 bases; unmatched junction nucleotides: 11. CDR3 nucleotides: TGTGCCTGGAGTAGGCGATCGACAGGGAACTCACCCCTCCACTTT. It is translated as CAWSRRSTGNSPLHF. Drawing the rest from reference TRBV30 and TRBJ1-6, the complete variable domain is SQTIHQWPATLVQPVGSPLSLECTVEGTSNPNLYWYRQAAGRGLQLLFYSVGIGQISSEVPQNLSASRPQDRQFILSSKKLLLSDSGFYLCAWSRRSTGNSPLHFGNGTRLTVT.